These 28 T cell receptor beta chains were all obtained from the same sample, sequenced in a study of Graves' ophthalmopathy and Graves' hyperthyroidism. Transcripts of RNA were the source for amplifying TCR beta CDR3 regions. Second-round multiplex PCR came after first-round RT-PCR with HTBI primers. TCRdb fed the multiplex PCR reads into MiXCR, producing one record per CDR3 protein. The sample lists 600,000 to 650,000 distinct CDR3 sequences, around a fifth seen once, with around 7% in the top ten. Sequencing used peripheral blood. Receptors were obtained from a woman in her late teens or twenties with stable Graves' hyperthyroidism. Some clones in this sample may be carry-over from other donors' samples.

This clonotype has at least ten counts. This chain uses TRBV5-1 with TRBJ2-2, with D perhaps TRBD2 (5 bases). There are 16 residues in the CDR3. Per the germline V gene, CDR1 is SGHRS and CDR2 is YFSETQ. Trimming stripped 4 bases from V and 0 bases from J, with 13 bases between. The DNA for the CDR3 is TGCGCCAGCAGCGTCACGGGGATTACGAACACCGGGGAGCTGTTTTTT. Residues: CASSVTGITNTGELFF.

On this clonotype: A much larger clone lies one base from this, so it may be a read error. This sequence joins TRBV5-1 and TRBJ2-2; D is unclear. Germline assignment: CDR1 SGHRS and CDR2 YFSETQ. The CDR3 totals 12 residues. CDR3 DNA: TGCTCCAGCAGCAAGTATGCCGGGGAGCTGTTTTTT. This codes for CSSSKYAGELFF.

CDR3 in DNA: TGTGCCAGAACGGGACAAATAATAAATCAGCCCCAGCATTTT. Translation: CARTGQIINQPQHF. This sequence joins TRBV6-1 and TRBJ1-5; a weak D match, TRBD1 (6 bases). CDR1 MNHNS and CDR2 SASEGT come from the germline V gene. CDR3 size: 14 residues. Trimming took off 9 bases at V and 4 bases at J, with 16 bases between the two ends.

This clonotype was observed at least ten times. Written as DNA, the CDR3 is TGCGCCAGCAGCTTGTTGCCGGGACAGGTGGGGGTAGCGTATGGCTACACCTTC. Translated: CASSLLPGQVGVAYGYTF. The chain employs TRBV5-1 and TRBJ1-2; 8 bases match TRBD1. Looked up from germline, CDR1 is SGHRS and CDR2 is YFSETQ. V was clipped by 1 base and J by 5 bases; unmatched bases: 16. This CDR3 has 18 amino acids.

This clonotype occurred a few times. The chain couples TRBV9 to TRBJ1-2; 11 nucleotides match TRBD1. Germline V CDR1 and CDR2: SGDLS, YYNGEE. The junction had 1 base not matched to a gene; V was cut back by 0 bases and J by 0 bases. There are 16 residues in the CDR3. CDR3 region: CASSVEGQGANYGYTF. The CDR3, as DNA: TGTGCCAGCAGCGTAGAGGGACAGGGGGCTAACTATGGCTACACCTTC.

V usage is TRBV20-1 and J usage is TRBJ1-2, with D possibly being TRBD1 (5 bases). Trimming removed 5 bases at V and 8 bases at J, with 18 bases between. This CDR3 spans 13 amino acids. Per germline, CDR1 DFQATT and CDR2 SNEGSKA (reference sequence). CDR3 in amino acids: CSAHFNGAEGYTF. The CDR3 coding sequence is TGCAGTGCTCACTTCAACGGGGCAGAAGGCTACACCTTC.

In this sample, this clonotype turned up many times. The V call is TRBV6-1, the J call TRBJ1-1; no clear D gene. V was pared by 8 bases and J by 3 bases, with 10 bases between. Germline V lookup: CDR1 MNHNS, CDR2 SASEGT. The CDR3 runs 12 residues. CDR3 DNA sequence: TGTGCCAGCCTTGTGGAAGACACTGAAGCTTTCTTT. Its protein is CASLVEDTEAFF.

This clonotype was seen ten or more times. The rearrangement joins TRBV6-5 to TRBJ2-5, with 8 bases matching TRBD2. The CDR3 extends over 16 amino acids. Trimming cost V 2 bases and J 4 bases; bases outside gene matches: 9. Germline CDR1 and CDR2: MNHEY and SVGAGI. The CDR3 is CASSYEDSGIGETQYF. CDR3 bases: TGTGCCAGCAGTTACGAGGATAGCGGGATAGGAGAGACCCAGTACTTC.

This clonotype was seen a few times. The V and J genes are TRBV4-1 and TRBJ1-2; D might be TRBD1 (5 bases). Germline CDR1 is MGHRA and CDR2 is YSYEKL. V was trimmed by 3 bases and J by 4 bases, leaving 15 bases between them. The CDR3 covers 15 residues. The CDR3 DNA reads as TGCGCCAGCAGCCAGGGTAACCGGGACCTCTATGGCTACACCTTC. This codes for CASSQGNRDLYGYTF.

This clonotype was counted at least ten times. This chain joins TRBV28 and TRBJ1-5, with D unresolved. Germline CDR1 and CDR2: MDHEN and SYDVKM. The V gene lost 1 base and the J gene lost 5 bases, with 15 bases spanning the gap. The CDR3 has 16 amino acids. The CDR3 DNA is TGTGCCAGCAGTTTATCCCTACTCCCCCTCGATCAGCCCCAGCATTTT. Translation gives CASSLSLLPLDQPQHF.

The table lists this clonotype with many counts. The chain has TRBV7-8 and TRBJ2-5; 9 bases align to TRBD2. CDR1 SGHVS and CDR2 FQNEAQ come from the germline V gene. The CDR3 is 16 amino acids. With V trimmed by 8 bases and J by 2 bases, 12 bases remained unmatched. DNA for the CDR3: TGTGCCAGCGCGGGGCTCCTAGCGGGGTTTCAAGAGACCCAGTACTTC. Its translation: CASAGLLAGFQETQYF. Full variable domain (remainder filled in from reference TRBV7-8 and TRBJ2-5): GAGVSQSPRYKVAKRGQDVALRCDPISGHVSLFWYQQALGQGPEFLTYFQNEAQLDKSGLPSDRFFAERPEGSVSTLKIQRTQQEDSAVYLCASAGLLAGFQETQYFGPGTRLLVL.

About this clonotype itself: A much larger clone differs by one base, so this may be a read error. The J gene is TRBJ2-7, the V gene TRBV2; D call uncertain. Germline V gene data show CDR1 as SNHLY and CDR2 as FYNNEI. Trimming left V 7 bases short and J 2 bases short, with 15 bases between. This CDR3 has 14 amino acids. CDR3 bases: TGTGCCAGCATCGCAGGAAGATTTACCTACGAGCAGTACTTC. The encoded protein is CASIAGRFTYEQYF. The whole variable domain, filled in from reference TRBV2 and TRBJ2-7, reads EPEVTQTPSHQVTQMGQEVILRCVPISNHLYFYWYRQILGQKVEFLVSFYNNEISEKSEIFDDQFSVERPDGSNFTLKIRSTKLEDSAMYFCASIAGRFTYEQYFGPGTRLTVT.

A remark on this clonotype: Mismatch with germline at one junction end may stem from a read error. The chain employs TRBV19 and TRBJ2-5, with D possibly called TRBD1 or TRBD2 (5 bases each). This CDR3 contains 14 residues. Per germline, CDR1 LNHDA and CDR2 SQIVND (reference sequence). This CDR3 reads CASSSTGTKETKYF. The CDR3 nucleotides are TGTGCCAGTAGTTCCACCGGGACGAAAGAGACCAAGTACTTC. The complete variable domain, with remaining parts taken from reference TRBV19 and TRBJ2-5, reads DGGITQSPKYLFRKEGQNVTLSCEQNLNHDAMYWYRQDPGQGLRLIYYSQIVNDFQKGDIAEGYSVSREKKESFPLTVTSAQKNPTAFYLCASSSTGTKETKYFGPGTRLLVL.

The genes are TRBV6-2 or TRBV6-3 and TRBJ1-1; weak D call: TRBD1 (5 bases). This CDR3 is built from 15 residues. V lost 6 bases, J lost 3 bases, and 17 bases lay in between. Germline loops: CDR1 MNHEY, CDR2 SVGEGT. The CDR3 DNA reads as TGTGCCAGCAGCTCCGGAAACGCACAGGACACTGAAGCTTTCTTT. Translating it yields CASSSGNAQDTEAFF.

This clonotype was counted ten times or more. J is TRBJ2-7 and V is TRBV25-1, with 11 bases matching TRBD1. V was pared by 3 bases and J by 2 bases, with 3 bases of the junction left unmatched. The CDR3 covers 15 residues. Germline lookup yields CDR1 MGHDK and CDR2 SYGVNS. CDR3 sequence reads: CASSEGQGETYEQYF. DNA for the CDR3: TGTGCCAGCAGTGAGGGACAGGGGGAAACCTACGAGCAGTACTTC.

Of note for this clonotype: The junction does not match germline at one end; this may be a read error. CDR3 coding DNA: TGTGCCAGCAGTTACTCACCGACTAGCGGGCTGAACCAGGAGACCCAGTACTTC. Translated: CASSYSPTSGLNQETQYF. The V and J genes are TRBV6-5 and TRBJ2-5; TRBD2 matches 10 bases. Germline V lookup: CDR1 MNHEY, CDR2 SVGAGI. There are 18 residues in the CDR3.

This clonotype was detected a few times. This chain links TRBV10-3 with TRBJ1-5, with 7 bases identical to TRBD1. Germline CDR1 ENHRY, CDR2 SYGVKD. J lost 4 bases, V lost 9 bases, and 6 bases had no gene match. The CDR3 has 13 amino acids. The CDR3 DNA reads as TGTGCCATGGGGACAGACTTAAATCAGCCCCAGCATTTT. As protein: CAMGTDLNQPQHF.

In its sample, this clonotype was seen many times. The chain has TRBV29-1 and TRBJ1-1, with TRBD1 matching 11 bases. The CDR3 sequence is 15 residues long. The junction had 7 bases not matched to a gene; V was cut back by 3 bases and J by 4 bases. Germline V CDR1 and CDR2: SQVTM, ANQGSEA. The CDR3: CSVDGTGGSGTEAFF. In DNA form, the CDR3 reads TGCAGCGTTGACGGGACAGGGGGAAGTGGCACTGAAGCTTTCTTT.

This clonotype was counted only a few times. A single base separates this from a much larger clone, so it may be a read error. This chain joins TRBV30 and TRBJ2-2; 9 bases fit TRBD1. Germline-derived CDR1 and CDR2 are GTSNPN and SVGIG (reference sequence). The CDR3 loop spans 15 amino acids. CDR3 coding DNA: TGTGCCCGTACAACAGGGGGCGCGAACACCGGGGAGCTGTCTTTT. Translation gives CARTTGGANTGELSF.

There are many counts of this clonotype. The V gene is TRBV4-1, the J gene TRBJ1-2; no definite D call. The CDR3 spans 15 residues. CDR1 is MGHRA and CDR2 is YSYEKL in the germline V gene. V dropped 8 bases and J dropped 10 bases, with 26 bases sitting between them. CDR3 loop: CASGAPAGIWFVYTF. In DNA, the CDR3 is TGCGCCAGCGGCGCCCCCGCCGGAATATGGTTTGTCTACACCTTC.

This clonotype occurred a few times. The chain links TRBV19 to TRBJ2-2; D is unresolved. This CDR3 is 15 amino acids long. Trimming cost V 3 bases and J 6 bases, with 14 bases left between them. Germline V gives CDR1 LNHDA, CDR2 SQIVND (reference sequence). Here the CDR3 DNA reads TGTGCCAGTAGTATGGCCTCGCGTGTCTCCGGGGAGCTGTTTTTT. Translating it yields CASSMASRVSGELFF.

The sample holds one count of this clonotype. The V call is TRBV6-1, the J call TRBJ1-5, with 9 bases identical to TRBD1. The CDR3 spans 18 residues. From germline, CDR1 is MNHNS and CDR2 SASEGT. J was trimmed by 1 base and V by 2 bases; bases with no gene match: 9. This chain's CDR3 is CASSERGTGFESNQPQHF. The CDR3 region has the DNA TGTGCCAGCAGTGAAAGGGGGACAGGGTTTGAGAGCAATCAGCCCCAGCATTTT.

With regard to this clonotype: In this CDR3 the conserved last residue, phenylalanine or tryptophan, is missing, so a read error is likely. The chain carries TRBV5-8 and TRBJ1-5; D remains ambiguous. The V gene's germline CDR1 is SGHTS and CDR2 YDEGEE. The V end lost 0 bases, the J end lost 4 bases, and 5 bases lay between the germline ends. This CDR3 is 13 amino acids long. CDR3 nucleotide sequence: TGTGCCAGCAGCTTGGGGAAAAATCAGCCCCAGCATTTG. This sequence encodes CASSLGKNQPQHL.

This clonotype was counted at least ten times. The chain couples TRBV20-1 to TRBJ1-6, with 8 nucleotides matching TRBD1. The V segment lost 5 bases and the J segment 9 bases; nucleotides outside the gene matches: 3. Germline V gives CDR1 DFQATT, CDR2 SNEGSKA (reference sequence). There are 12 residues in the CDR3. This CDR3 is CSAPTGVSPLHF. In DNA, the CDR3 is TGCAGTGCTCCGACAGGGGTTTCACCCCTCCACTTT.

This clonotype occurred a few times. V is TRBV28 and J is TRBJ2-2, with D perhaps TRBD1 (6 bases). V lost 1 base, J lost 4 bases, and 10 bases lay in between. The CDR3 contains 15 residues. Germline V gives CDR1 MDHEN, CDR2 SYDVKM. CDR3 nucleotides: TGTGCCAGCAGTTTATTGGGGGCGGGCACCGGGGAGCTGTTTTTT. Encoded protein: CASSLLGAGTGELFF.

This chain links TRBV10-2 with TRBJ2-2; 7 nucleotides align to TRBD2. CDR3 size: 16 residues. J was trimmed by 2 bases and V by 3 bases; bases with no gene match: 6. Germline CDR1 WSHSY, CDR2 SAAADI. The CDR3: CASSDRTRANTGELFF. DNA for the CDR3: TGCGCCAGCAGTGATCGGACTAGAGCAAACACCGGGGAGCTGTTTTTT.

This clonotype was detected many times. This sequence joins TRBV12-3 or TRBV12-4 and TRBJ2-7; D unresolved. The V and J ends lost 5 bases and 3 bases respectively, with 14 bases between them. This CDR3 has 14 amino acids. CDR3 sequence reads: CASSIRPDGYEQYF. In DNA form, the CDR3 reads TGTGCCAGCAGTATACGCCCGGACGGCTACGAGCAGTACTTC.

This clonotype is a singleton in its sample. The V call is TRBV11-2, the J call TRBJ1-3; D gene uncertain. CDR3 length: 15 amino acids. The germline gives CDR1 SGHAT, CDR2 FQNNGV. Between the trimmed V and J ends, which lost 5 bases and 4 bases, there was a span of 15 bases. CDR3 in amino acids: CASSLGRTDGNTIYF. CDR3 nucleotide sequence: TGTGCCAGCAGCCTAGGGAGGACCGACGGAAACACCATATATTTT.